This record covers a single T cell receptor (beta chain). This sample is part of a study of blood T cell repertoires in COVID-19. Overall study: PBMCs, B-cell-depleted T cells, or T cells provided the cDNA or gDNA that made up the material.

The CDR3 has 15 residues. Per the study methods: Researchers report that nucleated cell counts were estimated from reference gene primer amplification. Profiling relied on immunoSEQ multiplex PCR, and the TCRdb table lists in-frame clones only, not all of them. Clone size and V and J calls were adopted from that table, with D and trimming inferred from the DNA. The table records roughly 700,000 clones, about 90% of them present only once. The sequencing input was peripheral blood. The sequence came from a woman aged 18-29 years with acute or convalescent COVID-19. The chain combines TRBV21-1 with TRBJ1-1. TRBV21-1 corresponds to a pseudogene. The CDR3 sequence: CASSAKTRSGAEAFF. CDR3 nucleotides: TGTGCCAGCAGCGCAAAAACCCGGAGTGGAGCTGAAGCTTTCTTT.